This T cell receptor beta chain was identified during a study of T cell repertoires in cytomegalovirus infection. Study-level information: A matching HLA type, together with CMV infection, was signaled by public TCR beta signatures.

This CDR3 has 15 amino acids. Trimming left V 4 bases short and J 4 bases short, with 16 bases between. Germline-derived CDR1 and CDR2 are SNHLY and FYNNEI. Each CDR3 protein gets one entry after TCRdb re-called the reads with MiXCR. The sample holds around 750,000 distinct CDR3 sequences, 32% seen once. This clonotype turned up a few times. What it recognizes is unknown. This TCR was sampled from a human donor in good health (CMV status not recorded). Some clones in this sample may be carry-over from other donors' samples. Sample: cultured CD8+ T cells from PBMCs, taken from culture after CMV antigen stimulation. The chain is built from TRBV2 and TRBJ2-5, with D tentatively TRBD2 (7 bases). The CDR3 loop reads CASSAGPGGPETQYF. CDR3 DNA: TGTGCCAGCAGTGCTGGGCCGGGGGGCCCAGAGACCCAGTACTTC.